Presented here are 25 T cell receptor beta chains from one specimen sequenced in a study of CD8+CD57+ T cells in acquired aplastic anemia. In patients chosen for sequencing, flow cytometry had shown CD8+CD57+ cell expansion. It was genomic DNA that served as the template for profiling TCR beta VDJ and CDR3. TCRdb re-derived calls from the reads in MiXCR, one entry per CDR3 protein. Among approximately 250,000 distinct CDR3 sequences listed, roughly 80% were seen once. The sequenced sample consisted of sorted CD4+, CD8+, or CD8+CD57+ T cells (not recorded which) from PBMCs. The receptors here all came from a human donor with aplastic anemia.

A word on this clonotype: This CDR3 fails to terminate in the conserved phenylalanine or tryptophan, so it likely reflects a read error. V usage is TRBV2 and J usage is TRBJ1-5; no definite D call. Germline V lookup: CDR1 SNHLY, CDR2 FYNNEI. The CDR3 sequence is 14 residues long. The CDR3 sequence is CASREGYSNPPQHG. In nucleotides, the CDR3 is TGTGCCAGCAGGGAAGGCTATAGCAATCCGCCCCAGCATGGT.

This chain joins TRBV9 and TRBJ2-7; weak D call: TRBD2 (7 bases). The CDR3 has 18 amino acids. Trimming removed 0 bases at V and 1 base at J, with 20 bases between. Germline CDR1 and CDR2: SGDLS and YYNGEE. The CDR3 loop is CASSVGGGGAEQSYEQYV. As DNA, the CDR3 is TGTGCCAGCAGCGTAGGTGGAGGGGGGGCCGAGCAGTCCTACGAGCAGTACGTC.

The rearrangement uses TRBV15 and TRBJ1-1; TRBD1 matches 9 bases. CDR3 size: 17 residues. Germline V gene lookup returns CDR1 LNHNV and CDR2 YYDKDF (reference sequence). Trimming cost V 0 bases and J 8 bases; bases outside gene matches: 13. CDR3 DNA: TGTGCCACCAGCAGAGATCAATGGGGACAGGGATATACCGAAGCTTTCTTT. Protein product: CATSRDQWGQGYTEAFF.

This chain joins TRBV20-1 and TRBJ2-3; perhaps TRBD2 as D (7 bases). CDR1 is DFQATT and CDR2 is SNEGSKA in the germline V gene (reference sequence). This CDR3 contains 15 residues. Trimming removed 6 bases at V and 6 bases at J, with 22 bases between. CDR3 protein: CSAPMLGRDTDTQYF. The CDR3 DNA follows: TGCAGTGCCCCTATGTTAGGGAGGGACACTGATACGCAGTATTTT.

Points on this clonotype: This is likely a read error, given that the CDR3 carries no conserved phenylalanine or tryptophan at its end. The limits of the CDR3 on the DNA are not certain, so only TCRdb's listed CDR3 is given. The chain uses TRBV7-8 and TRBJ2-3; the table's D gene call, TRBD2, was not cross checked with the DNA. CDR1 and CDR2 from the germline V gene are SGHVS and FQNEAQ. The CDR3 adds up to 13 amino acids, both ends counted. CDR3: CASGDAGRHETHY.

The V call is TRBV7-9, the J call TRBJ1-2, with TRBD1 as a possible D gene (5 bases). The CDR3 length is 16 residues. Trimming stripped 3 bases from V and 10 bases from J, with 24 bases between. The germline V gene has CDR1 SEHNR and CDR2 FQNEAQ (reference sequence). CDR3 DNA sequence: TGTGCCAGCAGCTTTCGAGGAAGCGGGGGGGACGATGACTACACCTTC. Encoded protein: CASSFRGSGGDDDYTF.

Comments on this clonotype: The conserved final phenylalanine or tryptophan is absent from the CDR3, which likely points to a read error. It is unclear where the CDR3 begins or ends on the DNA, so no DNA is shown, and the CDR3 is as TCRdb lists it. This chain joins TRBV7-6 and TRBJ1-6. Per the germline V gene, CDR1 is SGHVS and CDR2 is FNYEAQ. Termini included, the CDR3 measures 13 amino acids. The CDR3 loop is CASSLVPLAAKTQ.

V gene TRBV3-1 combines with J gene TRBJ1-3; no clear D gene. CDR3 length: 15 amino acids. Between the trimmed V and J ends, which lost 4 bases and 3 bases, there was a span of 13 bases. Germline CDR1 and CDR2: LGHDT and YNNKEL (reference sequence). CDR3 in DNA: TGTGCCAGCAGCCCCCCCCCGGAATTTGGAAACACCATATATTTT. Translating gives CASSPPPEFGNTIYF.

The chain links TRBV20-1 to TRBJ1-5; weak D call: TRBD1 (5 bases). This CDR3 region has 17 residues. In germline, CDR1 is DFQATT, CDR2 SNEGSKA (reference sequence). Trimming removed 6 bases at V and 4 bases at J, with 25 bases between. In nucleotides, the CDR3 is TGCAGTGCCAGTAGTTGGGGACGCAAGAGAGGGAATCAGCCCCAGCATTTT. Translation: CSASSWGRKRGNQPQHF.

The V call is TRBV12-3 or TRBV12-4, the J call TRBJ1-1; TRBD1 agrees at 8 bases. This CDR3 has 16 residues. Unmatched junction bases numbered 9, after V lost 5 bases and J lost 1 base. CDR3 sequence reads: CASSPTPGTGNTEAFF. DNA for the CDR3: TGTGCCAGCAGTCCTACTCCCGGGACAGGGAACACTGAAGCTTTCTTT.

On this clonotype: At one end, the junction sequence differs from germline, possibly due to a read error. The rearrangement links TRBV7-2 to TRBJ2-2; D unclear. This CDR3 comprises 16 residues. In germline, CDR1 is SGHTA, CDR2 FQGNSA. The CDR3 protein is CASSLEGYANTGELFF. CDR3 bases: TGCGCCAGCAGCTTGGAAGGCTACGCGAACACCGGGGAGCTGTTTTTT. Using reference TRBV7-2 and TRBJ2-2 for the parts outside the CDR3, the full variable domain is GAGVSQSPSNKVTEKGKDVELRCDPISGHTALYWYRQSLGQGLEFLIYFQGNSAPDKSGLPSDRFSAERTGGSVSTLTIQRTQQEDSAVYLCASSLEGYANTGELFFGEGSRLTVL.

To note about this clonotype: The conserved phenylalanine or tryptophan normally closing the CDR3 is absent here, so this likely arose from a read error. The limits of the CDR3 on the DNA are not certain, so only TCRdb's listed CDR3 is given. The chain links TRBV7-9 to TRBJ2-3; TRBD1, as called in the table, went unchecked against the DNA. The length of the CDR3 is 13 amino acids, counting both ends. Germline values: CDR1 SEHNR, CDR2 FQNEAQ (reference sequence). CDR3 residues: CASSFGRSGAHDE.

This clonotype has only a few counts. This chain joins TRBV11-3 and TRBJ2-3; no definite D call. Trimming pared 5 bases from V and 5 bases from J, leaving 11 bases between. This CDR3 has 13 amino acids. Germline V lookup: CDR1 SGHNT, CDR2 YENEEA. This chain's CDR3 is CASSLHLGDTQYF. As DNA, the CDR3 is TGTGCCAGCAGCCTCCACTTGGGAGATACGCAGTATTTT.

On this clonotype: One junction end does not reproduce the germline sequence, and a read error may be involved. This chain uses TRBV2 with TRBJ2-4; 7 bases align to TRBD2. CDR1 SNHLY and CDR2 FYNNEI come from the germline V gene. There are 12 residues in the CDR3. The CDR3 region has the DNA TGTGCCAGCGGTGAAGCGGGGATCAATCAGTACTTC. As protein: CASGEAGINQYF.

A note on this clonotype: No conserved phenylalanine or tryptophan ends this CDR3, so it is likely a read error. It is unclear where the CDR3 begins or ends on the DNA, so no DNA is shown, and the CDR3 is as TCRdb lists it. This rearrangement joins TRBV7-8 to TRBJ2-3. Germline V gene data show CDR1 as SGHVS and CDR2 as FQNEAQ. The CDR3 comprises 12 residues, both ends counted. This CDR3 is CASSVASGTEYL.

As concerns this clonotype: One end of the junction is discordant with germline, which a read error may explain. CDR3 nucleotides: TGTGCCAGCAGCGGTACTGGGAAAGTTCCGTACTTCTTC. It is translated as CASSGTGKVPYFF. J is TRBJ2-5 and V is TRBV9; D remains unclear. The CDR3 consists of 13 residues. Germline CDR1 reads SGDLS; CDR2 reads YYNGEE.

The chain has TRBV7-9 and TRBJ2-7, with 8 bases identical to TRBD2. V lost 3 bases, J lost 4 bases, and 17 bases stayed unmatched. The CDR3 is 18 residues long. Germline V gene data show CDR1 as SEHNR and CDR2 as FQNEAQ (reference sequence). The CDR3 nucleotides are TGTGCCAGCAGCTTTCAAACAGACGGGAGGGCCGATGCGTACGAGCAGTACGTC. Translated: CASSFQTDGRADAYEQYV.

Note on this clonotype: Relative to the germline gene, one junction end is altered; a read error may explain this. CDR3 sequence reads: CASSARELHKEQF. CDR3 DNA sequence: TGTGCCAGCAGCGCTAGGGAGCTACACAAGGAGCAGTTC. The chain uses TRBV9 and TRBJ2-1; D is perhaps TRBD2 (5 bases). Germline values: CDR1 SGDLS, CDR2 YYNGEE. CDR3 length: 13 residues.

Points on this clonotype: Germline and junction disagree at one end, which may indicate a read error. CDR3 DNA: TGTGCCAGCAGCTTAGCAGGAGGTCGGGAAGAGGAAGCTTTT. Its protein is CASSLAGGREEEAF. This sequence joins TRBV7-3 and TRBJ2-3; tentatively, D is TRBD2 (5 bases). The CDR3 runs to 14 residues. Germline loops: CDR1 SGHTA, CDR2 FQGTGA. Combining the CDR3 with reference TRBV7-3 and TRBJ2-3 gives the whole variable domain GAGVSQTPSNKVTEKGKYVELRCDPISGHTALYWYRQSLGQGPEFLIYFQGTGAADDSGLPNDRFFAVRPEGSVSTLKIQRTERGDSAVYLCASSLAGGREEEAFGPGTRLTVL.

Concerning this clonotype itself: In this CDR3 the conserved last residue, phenylalanine or tryptophan, is missing, so a read error is likely. Because the CDR3's place on the DNA is in doubt, the DNA is left out and the CDR3 is given as listed by TCRdb. The chain links TRBV7-8 to TRBJ2-3. The CDR3 numbers 12 amino acids, ends counted. Looked up from germline, CDR1 is SGHVS and CDR2 is FQNEAQ. CDR3 sequence reads: CASSVGPDTPSL.

Comment on this clonotype: A read error may account for a junction end that differs from germline. CDR3 loop: CARHGGREHQTLGF. As DNA, the CDR3 is TGTGCCAGACACGGAGGCAGGGAGCACCAGACCTTGGGCTTC. The chain has TRBV7-9 and TRBJ2-5, with D perhaps given as TRBD1 or TRBD2 (5 bases each). The germline CDR1 and CDR2 sequences are SEHNR and FQNEAQ (reference sequence). CDR3 length: 14 amino acids. Drawing the rest from reference TRBV7-9 and TRBJ2-5, the complete variable domain is DTGVSQNPRHKITKRGQNVTFRCDPISEHNRLYWYRQTLGQGPEFLTYFQNEAQLEKSRLLSDRFSAERPKGSFSTLEIQRTEQGDSAMYLCARHGGREHQTLGFGPGTRLLVL.

This sequence joins TRBV5-1 and TRBJ2-3; 10 positions match TRBD1. The CDR3 sequence is 13 residues long. J gave up 11 bases and V 3 bases, and 6 bases lay outside the gene matches. Germline CDR1 reads SGHRS; CDR2 reads YFSETQ. CDR3 amino acids: CASSYGQGEKQYF. CDR3 in DNA: TGCGCCAGCAGCTACGGACAGGGGGAGAAGCAGTATTTT.

The chain uses TRBV7-8 and TRBJ1-1; the D is unclear. Germline-derived CDR1 and CDR2 are SGHVS and FQNEAQ. V lost 0 bases, J lost 9 bases, and 17 bases lay in between. The CDR3 is 15 residues long. As DNA, the CDR3 is TGTGCCAGCAGCTTAGCGGTAACACCCGATACGCAAGCTTTCTTT. As protein: CASSLAVTPDTQAFF. The variable domain in full, with the rest retrieved from reference TRBV7-8 and TRBJ1-1, is GAGVSQSPRYKVAKRGQDVALRCDPISGHVSLFWYQQALGQGPEFLTYFQNEAQLDKSGLPSDRFFAERPEGSVSTLKIQRTQQEDSAVYLCASSLAVTPDTQAFFGQGTRLTVV.

This clonotype was observed a few times. One end of the junction varies from germline; a read error may be responsible. The chain combines TRBV2 with TRBJ2-3; the D gene is possibly TRBD2 (5 bases). The CDR3 runs to 13 residues. CDR1 is SNHLY and CDR2 is FYNNEI in the germline V gene. CDR3 sequence reads: CSSGDVGTDTQYF. The CDR3 DNA follows: TGTTCCAGCGGCGACGTGGGCACAGATACGCAGTATTTT.

This clonotype was counted only a few times. It is likely a read error, because the conserved phenylalanine at the end of the CDR3 is missing. It is unclear where the CDR3 begins or ends on the DNA, so no DNA is shown, and the CDR3 is as TCRdb lists it. The chain recombines TRBV2 with TRBJ2-6; the table's D call, TRBD1, was not checked against the DNA. The CDR3 is 16 amino acids in total, end residues counted. In germline, CDR1 is SNHLY, CDR2 FYNNEI. CDR3 residues: CASGDGGTDTPYFLPG.